This T cell receptor beta chain was captured in a study of T cells in Graves' hyperthyroidism and ophthalmopathy. The table lists this clonotype with a few counts. Its antigen remains unknown. The ends were cut back, 7 bases at V and 1 base at J, with 8 bases in the middle. The CDR3 is 13 residues long. Germline CDR1 is LGHDT and CDR2 is YNNKEL (reference sequence). General study findings and limits: Ophthalmopathy got predicted by the model a median 6.5 months before its onset.

Amplification targeted TCR beta CDR3 regions from RNA transcripts. First-round RT-PCR with HTBI primers amplified the TCR CDR3 region. One entry per CDR3 protein, called by TCRdb with MiXCR from the multiplex PCR reads. The repertoire consists of about 480,000 distinct CDR3 sequences, with roughly 14% occurring once and the leading ten covering roughly 17%. Patients were aged 18 to 65, had disease duration under 2 months, and had newly diagnosed hyperthyroidism. Sequenced material: blood. This clonotype was sampled from a woman between 18 and 29 years old with Graves' hyperthyroidism. V and J are TRBV3-1 and TRBJ1-3, with D perhaps TRBD1 (5 bases). The CDR3 nucleotides are TGTGCCAGCAACGGGGGATCTGGAAACACCATATATTTT. The encoded protein is CASNGGSGNTIYF.